This TCR beta chain derives from a study of T-cell reconstitution after alpha-beta-depleted transplantation in children. Notes on the study in general: It was newly produced T cells that mostly accounted for T-cell counts and diversity one year after transplant. Surviving recipient T cells and thymic progenitors accounted for the high day-60 TCRbeta diversity observed in some patients. Reports say that about two months after transplant, the alpha-beta T cells came out of several hundred graft clones that had expanded.

The V end lost 4 bases, the J end lost 5 bases, and 5 bases lay between the germline ends. The CDR3 consists of 11 residues. Unique molecular identifiers tagged the TCRbeta library. TCRdb used MiXCR to reprocess the PCR reads, holding one entry per CDR3 protein. This sample has roughly 310,000 distinct CDR3 sequences, with approximately 23% found just once. This clonotype was detected ten times or more. Antigen specificity is unknown. The chain employs TRBV12-3 or TRBV12-4 and TRBJ2-5; D gene ambiguous. The sequenced sample was PBMCs, mostly from graft donor cells, obtained 180 days after TCRalphabeta/CD19-depleted stem cell transplant. This TCR was recovered from a male patient younger than 18 who had a stem cell transplant for acute lymphoblastic leukemia, so the T cells may come from the graft donor. The CDR3 here is CASSWGETQYF. The CDR3 DNA reads TGTGCCAGCAGTTGGGGTGAGACCCAGTACTTC.